These 32 T cell receptor beta chains share one sample of origin, sequenced in a study of vaccination effects on CD4 cells after COVID-19. Having been cultured for approximately ten days, the cells underwent CD4+ T cell isolation. Profiling relied on immunoSEQ multiplex PCR, and the TCRdb table lists in-frame clones only, not all of them. The sample has under 40,000 clones, less than 85% seen once. For these TCRs, the target antigens are not known. Material: CD4+ T cells from PBMCs cultured without peptide, obtained before COVID-19 vaccination. Receptor source: a human donor who received a COVID-19 vaccine.

The chain carries TRBV7-2 and TRBJ2-1; TRBD2 matches 7 bases. Germline lookup yields CDR1 SGHTA and CDR2 FQGNSA. The junction had 6 bases not matched to a gene; V was cut back by 5 bases and J by 2 bases. There are 15 residues in the CDR3. CDR3 sequence (DNA): TGTGCCAGCAGCGCGACTAGCTACCCCTACAATGAGCAGTTCTTC. This encodes CASSATSYPYNEQFF.

The chain uses TRBV29-1 and TRBJ2-5; D gene ambiguous. The V end was cut by 6 bases, the J end by 4 bases, with 12 bases between. The CDR3 extends over 12 amino acids. The germline V gene encodes CDR1 SQVTM and CDR2 ANQGSEA. CDR3 amino acids: CSVAVAAETQYF. The CDR3 coding sequence is TGCAGCGTCGCTGTAGCAGCAGAGACCCAGTACTTC.

This rearrangement joins TRBV10-2 to TRBJ2-2, with D hard to call. V lost 2 bases and J 1 base, leaving 5 bases between the germline ends. CDR1 is WSHSY, CDR2 SAAADI, per germline. This CDR3 has 14 amino acids. CDR3 coding DNA: TGCGCCAGCAGTGAGGCATTGAACACCGGGGAGCTGTTTTTT. Residues: CASSEALNTGELFF.

V usage is TRBV2 and J usage is TRBJ2-2, with TRBD1 as a possible D gene (6 bases). Germline V gene sequence: CDR1 SNHLY, CDR2 FYNNEI. The V and J ends lost 4 bases and 2 bases respectively, with 11 bases between them. The CDR3 extends over 15 amino acids. The CDR3 here is CASSGQGYNTGELFF. For the CDR3, the DNA is TGTGCCAGCAGTGGCCAGGGGTATAACACCGGGGAGCTGTTTTTT.

The rearrangement links TRBV2 to TRBJ2-5; D uncertain. Trimming pared 3 bases from V and 5 bases from J, leaving 10 bases between. This CDR3 region has 13 residues. Germline-derived CDR1 and CDR2 are SNHLY and FYNNEI. For the CDR3, the DNA is TGTGCCAGCAGTGAGCTGGAATTGGAGACCCAGTACTTC. Protein sequence: CASSELELETQYF.

The gene calls are TRBV2 and TRBJ2-1; 7 nucleotides line up with TRBD2. J gave up 3 bases and V 4 bases, and 15 bases lay outside the gene matches. CDR1 SNHLY and CDR2 FYNNEI come from the germline V gene. The CDR3 has 18 residues. This chain's CDR3 is CASSVQSGIDYYYNEQFF. The CDR3 bases are TGTGCCAGCAGTGTCCAGAGCGGGATCGACTACTACTACAATGAGCAGTTCTTC.

The CDR3 sequence is CASGRVENTEAFF. Here the CDR3 DNA reads TGTGCCAGTGGACGGGTGGAGAACACTGAAGCTTTCTTT. This sequence joins TRBV2 and TRBJ1-1; D call uncertain. The V end lost 9 bases, the J end lost 1 base, and 12 bases lay between the germline ends. This CDR3 is 13 amino acids long. From germline, CDR1 is SNHLY and CDR2 FYNNEI.

This chain uses TRBV30 with TRBJ2-3, with 7 bases lining up with TRBD2. The CDR3 is 14 amino acids. V lost 2 bases to trimming and J lost 4 bases; unmatched junction nucleotides: 6. Germline CDR1 GTSNPN, CDR2 SVGIG (reference sequence). CDR3 nucleotide sequence: TGTGCCTGGAGTTCGGGGGGAATCGCAGATACGCAGTATTTT. Residues: CAWSSGGIADTQYF.

The rearrangement uses TRBV6-6 and TRBJ2-5; D is perhaps TRBD1 (6 bases). The CDR3 runs to 15 residues. Germline V lookup: CDR1 MNHNY, CDR2 SVGAGI (reference sequence). The V and J ends lost 6 bases and 5 bases respectively, with 19 bases between them. This CDR3 is CASSPRNRVGETQYF. CDR3 in DNA: TGTGCCAGCAGCCCCCGGAACAGGGTAGGGGAGACCCAGTACTTC.

This clone was observed a few times. The chain is built from TRBV7-9 and TRBJ2-1, with TRBD2 matching over 10 bases. The length of the CDR3 is 17 residues. The germline V gene encodes CDR1 SEHNR and CDR2 FQNEAQ (reference sequence). With 0 bases clipped from V and 8 bases from J, the junction kept 10 bases outside the gene matches. The CDR3 sequence: CASSLAGTSVALDEQFF. CDR3 coding DNA: TGTGCCAGCAGCTTAGCGGGGACTAGCGTCGCGCTGGATGAGCAGTTCTTC.

The table lists this clone with a few counts. The chain recombines TRBV28 with TRBJ1-1; D gene uncertain. Germline CDR1 MDHEN, CDR2 SYDVKM. The V end lost 6 bases, the J end lost 11 bases, and 13 bases lay between the germline ends. The CDR3 extends over 11 amino acids. Here the CDR3 reads CASRSVQWAFF. CDR3 in DNA: TGTGCCAGCAGGTCAGTCCAGTGGGCTTTCTTT.

This chain uses TRBV7-9 with TRBJ1-1; D is unclear. In germline, CDR1 is SEHNR, CDR2 FQNEAQ (reference sequence). The CDR3 totals 12 residues. V was cut by 5 bases and J by 8 bases, with 12 bases left in between. CDR3 amino acids: CASSLVLVEAFF. The DNA for the CDR3 is TGTGCCAGCAGCCTAGTACTCGTCGAAGCTTTCTTT.

The gene calls are TRBV30 and TRBJ2-1; D is perhaps TRBD1 or TRBD2 (5 bases each). The CDR3 loop spans 14 amino acids. Between the trimmed V and J ends, which lost 5 bases and 0 bases, there was a span of 11 bases. CDR1 is GTSNPN and CDR2 is SVGIG in the germline V gene (reference sequence). In nucleotides, the CDR3 is TGTGCCTGGGGGGACGGTAGCTCCTACAATGAGCAGTTCTTC. Residues: CAWGDGSSYNEQFF.

V and J are TRBV7-2 and TRBJ2-5; TRBD2 aligns across 10 bases. V shed 0 bases and J 4 bases; nucleotides not matched to a gene: 8. CDR3 size: 17 residues. Germline CDR1 reads SGHTA; CDR2 reads FQGNSA. Written as DNA, the CDR3 is TGTGCCAGCAGCTTAGCGCCCAGCGGGGGGGCCTTAGAGACCCAGTACTTC. The encoded protein is CASSLAPSGGALETQYF.

This chain joins TRBV19 and TRBJ1-4; D might be TRBD1 (5 bases). The germline gives CDR1 LNHDA, CDR2 SQIVND (reference sequence). This CDR3 has 15 amino acids. The germline V and J ends were trimmed by 6 bases and 3 bases, with 14 bases remaining between them. CDR3 protein: CASSERGTPNEKLFF. In nucleotides, the CDR3 is TGTGCCAGTAGCGAAAGAGGGACGCCTAATGAAAAACTGTTTTTT.

V and J are TRBV21-1 and TRBJ1-6. TRBV21-1 is recorded as a pseudogene. The CDR3 runs 16 residues. CDR3 protein: CASIENPGPKPSPLHF. As DNA, the CDR3 is TGTGCCAGCATCGAGAATCCGGGACCCAAACCGTCACCCCTCCACTTT.

This clone was counted a single time. The J gene is TRBJ2-3, the V gene TRBV6-4, with D unresolved. The germline V gene has CDR1 MRHNA and CDR2 SNTAGT. Trimming left V 0 bases short and J 4 bases short, with 11 bases between. The CDR3 contains 15 residues. The CDR3 DNA follows: TGTGCCAGCAGTGACTCCCTCTATGGGGCAGATACGCAGTATTTT. Amino acids: CASSDSLYGADTQYF.

Only a few counts were recorded for this clone. The chain is built from TRBV27 and TRBJ1-3, with D tentatively TRBD1 (6 bases). The CDR3 consists of 17 residues. Trimming shortened V by 6 bases and J by 5 bases, and 23 bases separated the two germline ends. Germline-derived CDR1 and CDR2 are MNHEY and SMNVEV (reference sequence). The CDR3 sequence is CASSRKWGGQSRNTIYF. In nucleotides, the CDR3 is TGTGCCAGCAGCCGGAAGTGGGGGGGGCAATCCAGAAACACCATATATTTT.

The chain uses TRBV19 and TRBJ2-1; 8 positions agree with TRBD2. CDR1 is LNHDA, CDR2 SQIVND, per germline (reference sequence). This CDR3 spans 13 amino acids. The junction had 6 bases not matched to a gene; V was cut back by 7 bases and J by 7 bases. CDR3 region: CASIRAGGNEQFF. The CDR3 DNA reads TGTGCCAGTATTAGGGCGGGAGGTAATGAGCAGTTCTTC.

The J gene is TRBJ2-5, the V gene TRBV12-3 or TRBV12-4; a weak D match, TRBD2 (5 bases). The CDR3 runs to 13 residues. V was cut by 6 bases and J by 1 base, with 9 bases left in between. The CDR3 DNA follows: TGTGCCAGCAGAGCGGAAATCCAAGAGACCCAGTACTTC. Protein sequence: CASRAEIQETQYF.

The chain couples TRBV5-4 to TRBJ1-2; 8 bases are a match to TRBD1. The V gene's germline CDR1 is SGHNT and CDR2 YYREEE (reference sequence). The CDR3 runs 13 residues. V lost 1 base, J lost 6 bases, and 2 bases stayed unmatched. CDR3 protein: CASSLQGADGYTF. CDR3 nucleotide sequence: TGTGCCAGCAGCTTGCAGGGGGCGGATGGCTACACCTTC.

The chain couples TRBV4-1 to TRBJ2-7, with D possibly matching TRBD1 (6 bases). V shed 1 base and J shed 2 bases, with 12 bases lying between them. The germline V gene encodes CDR1 MGHRA and CDR2 YSYEKL. The CDR3 loop spans 15 amino acids. This chain's CDR3 is CASSQGQVLAYEQYF. In DNA form, the CDR3 reads TGCGCCAGCAGCCAAGGACAGGTACTAGCCTACGAGCAGTACTTC.

The chain carries TRBV6-5 and TRBJ2-3, with TRBD1 matching 8 bases. Germline V gene lookup returns CDR1 MNHEY and CDR2 SVGAGI. The length of the CDR3 is 16 residues. Trimming cost V 0 bases and J 1 base; bases outside gene matches: 3. The CDR3 loop is CASSYSQGAGTDTQYF. The CDR3 nucleotides are TGTGCCAGCAGTTACTCTCAGGGGGCGGGCACAGATACGCAGTATTTT.

The J gene is TRBJ2-1, the V gene TRBV11-2, with D possibly being TRBD1 or TRBD2 (5 bases each). Germline CDR1 is SGHAT and CDR2 is FQNNGV. The V end lost 4 bases, the J end lost 15 bases, and 13 bases lay between the germline ends. The CDR3 sequence is 11 residues long. In DNA form, the CDR3 reads TGTGCCAGCAGCTCCGGGGCCTCCGGGTTCTTC. The encoded protein is CASSSGASGFF.

In this sample, this clone is medium-sized. The chain has TRBV19 and TRBJ1-5; perhaps TRBD1 as D (5 bases). CDR1 is LNHDA and CDR2 is SQIVND in the germline V gene (reference sequence). CDR3 size: 14 residues. V lost 9 bases and J 3 bases, leaving 15 bases between the germline ends. The CDR3 region has the DNA TGTGCCAGCCGGTCCAGGGATCCCAATCAGCCCCAGCATTTT. It translates to CASRSRDPNQPQHF.

This chain connects TRBV27 to TRBJ2-3; 8 bases are shared with TRBD2. This CDR3 has 15 residues. V lost 7 bases to trimming and J lost 5 bases; unmatched junction nucleotides: 11. CDR1 is MNHEY, CDR2 SMNVEV, per germline (reference sequence). CDR3 sequence (DNA): TGTGCCAGCATTAACACGGGCGGGGGGTTAGATACGCAGTATTTT. Its translation is CASINTGGGLDTQYF.

The V gene is TRBV19, the J gene TRBJ1-1; perhaps TRBD1 as D (5 bases). The CDR3 is made up of 15 amino acids. Germline V CDR1 and CDR2: LNHDA, SQIVND (reference sequence). The ends were cut back, 5 bases at V and 2 bases at J, with 15 bases in the middle. The CDR3 sequence is CASSGAVRFNTEAFF. In DNA form, the CDR3 reads TGTGCCAGTAGTGGGGCCGTGCGGTTTAACACTGAAGCTTTCTTT.

The V and J genes are TRBV5-1 and TRBJ2-1; D possibly corresponds to TRBD2 (6 bases). Trimming stripped 2 bases from V and 5 bases from J, with 14 bases between. This CDR3 is 15 amino acids long. Germline CDR1 SGHRS, CDR2 YFSETQ. The CDR3 DNA is TGCGCCAGCAGCTTTGGAAGACTAGTCAACAATGAGCAGTTCTTC. Translated, it gives CASSFGRLVNNEQFF.

A few counts support this clone. The V and J genes are TRBV4-1 and TRBJ2-7; tentative D call: TRBD2 (5 bases). V lost 1 base and J 6 bases, leaving 16 bases between the germline ends. Germline CDR1 reads MGHRA; CDR2 reads YSYEKL. The CDR3 has 15 residues. DNA for the CDR3: TGCGCCAGCAGCCAAGGAGGAGGAACGACCCGCGAGCAGTACTTC. Residues: CASSQGGGTTREQYF.

The J gene is TRBJ2-7, the V gene TRBV3-1 (or the pseudogene TRBV3-2); unclear D gene. CDR3 length: 13 amino acids. The V end lost 1 base, the J end lost 7 bases, and 11 bases lay between the germline ends. The germline gives CDR1 LGHDT, CDR2 YNNKEL (reference sequence). The CDR3 loop is CASSQGGTREQYF. CDR3 DNA: TGTGCCAGCAGCCAAGGTGGCACTCGTGAGCAGTACTTC.

The chain employs TRBV6-1 and TRBJ2-4; D call uncertain. Germline CDR1 is MNHNS and CDR2 is SASEGT. This CDR3 contains 13 residues. V was shortened by 1 base and J by 4 bases, with 5 bases between the two germline ends. CDR3 region: CASSEVQKNIQYF. Written as DNA, the CDR3 is TGTGCCAGCAGTGAAGTACAGAAAAACATTCAGTACTTC.

This chain connects TRBV5-1 to TRBJ2-1; possibly TRBD1 for D (5 bases). CDR3 length equals 15 residues. Germline CDR1 and CDR2: SGHRS and YFSETQ. The V end lost 7 bases, the J end lost 0 bases, and 14 bases lay between the germline ends. CDR3 residues: CASCQDTNSYNEQFF. The DNA for the CDR3 is TGCGCCAGCTGCCAGGACACAAACTCCTACAATGAGCAGTTCTTC.